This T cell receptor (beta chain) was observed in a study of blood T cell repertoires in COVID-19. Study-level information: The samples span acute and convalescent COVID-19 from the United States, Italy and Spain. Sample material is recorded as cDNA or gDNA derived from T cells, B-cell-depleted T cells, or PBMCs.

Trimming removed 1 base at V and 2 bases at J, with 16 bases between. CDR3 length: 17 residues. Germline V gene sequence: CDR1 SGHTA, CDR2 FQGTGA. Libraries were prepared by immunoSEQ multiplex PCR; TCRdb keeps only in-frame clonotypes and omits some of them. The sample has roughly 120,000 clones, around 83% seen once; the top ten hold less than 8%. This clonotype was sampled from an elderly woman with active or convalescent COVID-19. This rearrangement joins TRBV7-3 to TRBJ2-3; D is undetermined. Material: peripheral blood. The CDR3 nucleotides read TGTGCCAGCAGCTTAAAACCCAGACAATACACCACAGATACGCAGTATTTT. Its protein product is CASSLKPRQYTTDTQYF.